The 18 T cell receptor beta chains in this list originate from one sample, sequenced in a study of T cell repertoires in cytomegalovirus infection. One entry per CDR3 protein, called by TCRdb with MiXCR from the reads. Among around 180,000 distinct CDR3 sequences listed, roughly 27% were seen once. The source material was PBMCs. The receptors were gathered from a human donor in good health (CMV status not recorded). Some clones in this sample may be carry-over from other donors' samples.

V and J are TRBV29-1 and TRBJ1-4; maybe TRBD1 (6 bases). CDR3 size: 13 residues. With 7 bases removed from V and 8 bases from J, the gap between germline ends came to 17 bases. Germline CDR1 and CDR2: SQVTM and ANQGSEA. The chain's CDR3 is CSAQGIGREKLFF. The CDR3 DNA reads TGCAGCGCCCAGGGGATTGGGAGGGAAAAACTGTTTTTT. The full variable domain, rest sourced from reference TRBV29-1 and TRBJ1-4, is SAVISQKPSRDICQRGTSLTIQCQVDSQVTMMFWYRQQPGQSLTLIATANQGSEATYESGFVIDKFPISRPNLTFSTLTVSNMSPEDSSIYLCSAQGIGREKLFFGSGTQLSVL.

The V and J genes are TRBV20-1 and TRBJ1-1; 8 bases map to TRBD1. Per the germline V gene, CDR1 is DFQATT and CDR2 is SNEGSKA (reference sequence). The CDR3 length is 15 residues. J gave up 0 bases and V 6 bases, and 9 bases lay outside the gene matches. The CDR3 DNA is TGCAGTGCCCCTAGGACAGGGAGTATGAACACTGAAGCTTTCTTT. Translation gives CSAPRTGSMNTEAFF.

This clonotype was recorded many times. The chain employs TRBV7-8 and TRBJ2-3, with D possibly matching TRBD2 (6 bases). V was pared by 6 bases and J by 2 bases, with 18 bases between. In germline, CDR1 is SGHVS, CDR2 FQNEAQ. The CDR3 runs 16 residues. The chain's CDR3 is CASRLTGTANTDTQYF. The CDR3 bases are TGTGCCAGCAGGCTGACCGGGACTGCAAACACAGATACGCAGTATTTT.

This clonotype was found a few times. This chain connects TRBV5-6 to TRBJ1-2; 7 positions match TRBD1. Germline V gene data show CDR1 as SGHDT and CDR2 as YYEEEE. The CDR3 covers 16 residues. V dropped 0 bases and J dropped 6; count of bases not matched to a gene: 11. Here the CDR3 reads CASSLAPRDSSHGYTF. DNA for the CDR3: TGTGCCAGCAGCTTGGCGCCCCGGGACAGCTCTCATGGCTACACCTTC. The whole variable domain, filled in from reference TRBV5-6 and TRBJ1-2, reads DAGVTQSPTHLIKTRGQQVTLRCSPKSGHDTVSWYQQALGQGPQFIFQYYEEEERQRGNFPDRFSGHQFPNYSSELNVNALLLGDSALYLCASSLAPRDSSHGYTFGSGTRLTVV.

This clonotype was seen once. This rearrangement joins TRBV11-1 to TRBJ1-1, with 8 positions matching TRBD1. This CDR3 spans 14 amino acids. V was pared by 2 bases and J by 5 bases, with 4 bases of the junction left unmatched. Per the germline V gene, CDR1 is SGHAT and CDR2 is FQDESV (reference sequence). The CDR3 nucleotides read TGTGCCAGCAGCTTACTCAGGGGGCAAACTGAAGCTTTCTTT. Translation gives CASSLLRGQTEAFF.

J is TRBJ1-6 and V is TRBV2, with 7 bases lining up with TRBD1. Germline trimming cut 6 bases from V and 5 bases from J; bases unmatched to any gene: 7. This CDR3 has 15 amino acids. CDR1 and CDR2 from the germline V gene are SNHLY and FYNNEI. The CDR3 region has the DNA TGTGCCAGCAGCCGGGACAGTAAAAATAATTCACCCCTCCACTTT. Translation gives CASSRDSKNNSPLHF.

The V call is TRBV2, the J call TRBJ1-1; 9 bases fit TRBD1. The CDR3 is 14 residues long. Germline V gene data show CDR1 as SNHLY and CDR2 as FYNNEI. With 6 bases clipped from V and 4 bases from J, the junction kept 6 bases outside the gene matches. CDR3 DNA: TGTGCCAGCAGGTACAGGGGGCAGAGCACTGAAGCTTTCTTT. This gives the protein CASRYRGQSTEAFF. The whole variable domain, remainder taken from reference TRBV2 and TRBJ1-1, is EPEVTQTPSHQVTQMGQEVILRCVPISNHLYFYWYRQILGQKVEFLVSFYNNEISEKSEIFDDQFSVERPDGSNFTLKIRSTKLEDSAMYFCASRYRGQSTEAFFGQGTRLTVV.

The chain is built from TRBV18 and TRBJ2-3; no definite D call. This CDR3 has 14 amino acids. Trimming stripped 0 bases from V and 6 bases from J, with 10 bases between. Germline V lookup: CDR1 KGHSH, CDR2 LQKENI. CDR3 sequence (DNA): TGTGCCAGCTCACCACCGTCAGGAAAGGATACGCAGTATTTT. This codes for CASSPPSGKDTQYF. Full variable domain (rest looked up from reference TRBV18 and TRBJ2-3): NAGVMQNPRHLVRRRGQEARLRCSPMKGHSHVYWYRQLPEEGLKFMVYLQKENIIDESGMPKERFSAEFPKEGPSILRIQQVVRGDSAAYFCASSPPSGKDTQYFGPGTRLTVL.

The V call is TRBV6-2 or TRBV6-3, the J call TRBJ1-5; TRBD1 might be the D (6 bases). The germline V gene encodes CDR1 MNHEY and CDR2 SVGEGT. Trimming cost V 5 bases and J 0 bases, with 11 bases left between them. The CDR3 is 15 residues long. This CDR3 reads CASSRQANSNQPQHF. CDR3 coding DNA: TGTGCCAGCAGTCGACAGGCAAATAGCAATCAGCCCCAGCATTTT.

This clonotype has only a few counts. The chain couples TRBV6-5 to TRBJ1-2; a possible D gene is TRBD1 (5 bases). V was cut by 0 bases and J by 8 bases, with 19 bases left in between. CDR3 length equals 16 residues. CDR1 is MNHEY and CDR2 is SVGAGI in the germline V gene. The CDR3 DNA reads TGTGCCAGCAGTTACTCATCCCAGGGCGCCTCCGAGGGCTACACCTTC. Translated: CASSYSSQGASEGYTF.

The rearrangement links TRBV11-3 to TRBJ1-1; no firm D call. Germline values: CDR1 SGHNT, CDR2 YENEEA. This CDR3 is built from 13 residues. Trimming cost V 0 bases and J 4 bases, with 6 bases left between them. CDR3 loop: CASSLDGATEAFF. The CDR3 DNA reads as TGTGCCAGCAGCTTAGATGGAGCCACTGAAGCTTTCTTT.

This chain joins TRBV9 and TRBJ2-5; D tentatively fits TRBD1 or TRBD2 (6 bases each). The germline V gene has CDR1 SGDLS and CDR2 YYNGEE. The CDR3 is 15 residues long. V was trimmed by 0 bases and J by 3 bases, leaving 12 bases between them. CDR3 in amino acids: CASSVDGRTEETQYF. The CDR3 DNA is TGTGCCAGCAGCGTAGATGGGAGGACAGAAGAGACCCAGTACTTC.

The rearrangement joins TRBV12-3 or TRBV12-4 to TRBJ1-6, with D possibly matching TRBD1 (6 bases). V lost 3 bases to trimming and J lost 1 base, with 7 bases between them. CDR3 length: 15 amino acids. CDR3 nucleotides: TGTGCCAGCAGTTTCACAGGGTCCTATAATTCACCCCTCCACTTT. Amino acid sequence: CASSFTGSYNSPLHF.

The CDR3 loop reads CSARDPQPFF. The CDR3 bases are TGCAGTGCTAGAGACCCCCAGCCTTTCTTT. The rearrangement uses TRBV20-1 and TRBJ1-1, with D unclear. This CDR3 is 10 amino acids long. With 0 bases removed from V and 12 bases from J, the gap between germline ends came to 8 bases. CDR1 and CDR2 (germline): DFQATT, SNEGSKA (reference sequence).

V and J are TRBV6-2 or TRBV6-3 and TRBJ2-1; D not certain. With 6 bases removed from V and 4 bases from J, the gap between germline ends came to 7 bases. This CDR3 comprises 12 residues. Germline lookup yields CDR1 MNHEY and CDR2 SVGEGT. The CDR3 spells CASSHRYNEQFF. The CDR3 DNA is TGTGCCAGCAGCCACAGATACAATGAGCAGTTCTTC.

This clonotype was observed a handful of times. The chain uses TRBV7-2 and TRBJ2-1; the D gene is possibly TRBD2 (6 bases). Trimming removed 6 bases at V and 4 bases at J, with 16 bases between. From germline, CDR1 is SGHTA and CDR2 FQGNSA. The CDR3 totals 15 residues. DNA for the CDR3: TGTGCCAGCAGGGGGGGAAGGGGACTTTACAATGAGCAGTTCTTC. Amino acid sequence: CASRGGRGLYNEQFF.

CDR3 in amino acids: CASTTGDQPQHF. The DNA of the CDR3 is TGTGCCAGTACGACAGGGGATCAGCCCCAGCATTTT. The chain combines TRBV19 with TRBJ1-5, with 8 bases that match TRBD1. V trimming: 7 bases; J trimming: 5 bases; junction bases outside the gene matches: 1. CDR3 length: 12 residues. CDR1 is LNHDA, CDR2 SQIVND, per germline (reference sequence).

This clonotype was counted many times. The chain joins TRBV12-3 or TRBV12-4 to TRBJ1-4; TRBD1 is a possible D gene (5 bases). The V gene lost 5 bases and the J gene lost 5 bases, with 9 bases spanning the gap. This CDR3 is built from 13 residues. CDR3 nucleotide sequence: TGTGCCAGCAGTCGAGGGGCGAATGAAAAACTGTTTTTT. Protein product: CASSRGANEKLFF.